This T cell receptor (beta chain) is from a study of HIV-infected patients and healthy controls. Study-wide results and limits: Eight alpha and eight beta V genes differed significantly in mean usage between HIV-infected patients and controls.

The CDR3 is 16 amino acids. Germline CDR1 reads SGHVS; CDR2 reads FQNEAQ. With 5 bases removed from V and 6 bases from J, the gap between germline ends came to 19 bases. Alpha and beta constant-region primers primed reverse transcription of around 500 ng RNA. Separate chain-specific third strand synthesis with multiplexing indices produced the alpha and beta libraries. One entry per CDR3 protein, called by TCRdb with MiXCR from the 5' RACE reads. Altogether more than 15,000 distinct CDR3 sequences are present, more than 7.5% being singletons, with the ten largest covering 5.5% to 7.5%. This clonotype has a count of ten or more. The antigen is undetermined. All unsorted peripheral T cells were captured because whole blood was used without fractionation.

J is TRBJ1-4 and V is TRBV7-8; maybe TRBD1 (6 bases). Sequencing input: blood. The clonotype was recovered from an adult in good health. The CDR3 bases are TGTGCCAGCAGCGCGCGAACAGGGAGGGAGGATGAAAAACTGTTTTTT. It codes for CASSARTGREDEKLFF.